This T cell receptor beta chain was sequenced for a study of regulatory T cells in long-lasting Graves disease. Stated time point: newly diagnosed GD, antithyroid drugs for less than 3 months. After RNA was extracted from PBMCs, the TCR library was made from it. There are 13 residues in the CDR3. CDR3-region Arm-PCR and iRepertoire HTBI primers produced the TCR beta libraries. MiXCR was run by TCRdb on the multiplex PCR reads, yielding one entry per CDR3 protein. The profile shows roughly 560,000 distinct CDR3 sequences, around 13% of them singletons. With respect to this clonotype: A read error may account for a junction end that differs from germline.

The same data also contributed to another study, on T cells in Graves' hyperthyroidism and ophthalmopathy. That source notes: A model using 13 V-J features told ophthalmopathy apart from stable hyperthyroidism.

The chain couples TRBV12-3 or TRBV12-4 to TRBJ2-2; tentatively, D is TRBD2 (6 bases). Material: peripheral blood mononuclear cells (PBMCs), obtained at new diagnosis, from a patient treated with antithyroid drugs. The source of this sequence is a woman aged 25 to 39 with Graves disease. The CDR3, as DNA: TGTGCCAGCAGGCAGGGATACACCGGGGGGCTGTTTTTT. Encoded protein: CASRQGYTGGLFF.